Each of the 20 T cell receptor beta chains below was sequenced from the same sample in a study of cytomegalovirus exposure and HLA in healthy donors. PCR was performed using 60 Vbeta and 13 Jbeta primers. Data came from immunoSEQ multiplex PCR; TCRdb stores just in-frame clones and leaves some out. There are some 140,000 clones in the sample; 80% occur only once, and roughly 5.9% lies in the top ten. Specimen: PBMCs. Every receptor here comes from a woman aged 40-49 years in good health and CMV-seropositive.

This chain uses TRBV29-1 with TRBJ2-3; D ambiguous. The CDR3 has 10 amino acids. With 4 bases removed from V and 5 bases from J, the gap between germline ends came to 4 bases. Germline lookup yields CDR1 SQVTM and CDR2 ANQGSEA. The CDR3 sequence: CSVGGDTQYF. As DNA, the CDR3 is TGCAGCGTTGGCGGAGATACGCAGTATTTT.

The chain uses TRBV28 and TRBJ2-7; D is unresolved. There are 13 residues in the CDR3. The V end lost 7 bases, the J end lost 3 bases, and 13 bases lay between the germline ends. Germline assignment: CDR1 MDHEN and CDR2 SYDVKM. Here the CDR3 DNA reads TGTGCCAGCACCCCGACAAGGTTCTACGAGCAGTACTTC. Translated: CASTPTRFYEQYF.

This clone was picked up one time. DNA of the CDR3: TGCGCCAGCAGCCAAGGGGCCAGGGATAGGGAGCAGTTCTTC. Translation gives CASSQGARDREQFF. This chain joins TRBV4-1 and TRBJ2-1; D perhaps matches TRBD1 (5 bases). V lost 1 base and J lost 10, with 14 bases in between. There are 14 residues in the CDR3. Germline CDR1 reads MGHRA; CDR2 reads YSYEKL.

The rearrangement uses TRBV7-9 and TRBJ1-5; D perhaps matches TRBD1 (6 bases). Germline lookup yields CDR1 SEHNR and CDR2 FQNEAQ (reference sequence). The ends were cut back, 1 base at V and 2 bases at J, with 12 bases in the middle. CDR3 length: 16 residues. CDR3 sequence: CASSLGTAAGNQPQHF. The CDR3 coding sequence is TGTGCCAGCAGCTTAGGGACAGCCGCGGGCAATCAGCCCCAGCATTTT.

CDR3 residues: CASSLVTGGTDTQYF. In DNA form, the CDR3 reads TGTGCCAGCAGTTTGGTGACAGGGGGTACAGATACGCAGTATTTT. The chain uses TRBV27 and TRBJ2-3; 9 bases are shared with TRBD1. Germline V CDR1 and CDR2: MNHEY, SMNVEV (reference sequence). The V and J ends lost 3 bases and 3 bases, in that order; junction bases with no gene match: 4. This CDR3 comprises 15 residues.

The chain couples TRBV5-1 to TRBJ2-7; 9 bases line up with TRBD1. V dropped 2 bases and J dropped 5; count of bases not matched to a gene: 11. The germline CDR1 and CDR2 sequences are SGHRS and YFSETQ. The CDR3 totals 16 residues. CDR3 coding DNA: TGCGCCAGCAGCTTTGTTATTGGACAGGGGTCCGACGAGCAGTACTTC. This translates into CASSFVIGQGSDEQYF.

The genes are TRBV9 and TRBJ2-6; D is uncertain. Per germline, CDR1 SGDLS and CDR2 YYNGEE. This CDR3 contains 18 residues. Trimming took 3 bases from V and 2 from J, leaving 18 bases between them. CDR3 amino acids: CASSGEDGSPAGANVLTF. Written as DNA, the CDR3 is TGTGCCAGCAGCGGTGAAGACGGTAGCCCCGCTGGGGCCAACGTCCTGACTTTC.

CDR3 bases: TGTGCCAGCAGCCCCTGGGACAGCCAAGAGACCCAGTACTTC. Translation gives CASSPWDSQETQYF. The chain carries TRBV6-6 and TRBJ2-5; 7 nucleotides line up with TRBD1. The CDR3 covers 14 residues. Germline V gene sequence: CDR1 MNHNY, CDR2 SVGAGI (reference sequence). The V gene end was trimmed by 6 bases and the J gene end by 1 base; junction bases not matched to a gene: 5.

This chain connects TRBV5-1 to TRBJ2-6; TRBD2 agrees at 13 bases. The CDR3 totals 18 residues. V shed 5 bases, J shed 3 bases, and the junction held 8 bases outside the gene matches. Germline V CDR1 and CDR2: SGHRS, YFSETQ. Written as DNA, the CDR3 is TGCGCCAGCAGGCGGACTAGCGGGAGTTCGGATGGGGCCAACGTCCTGACTTTC. Its translation is CASRRTSGSSDGANVLTF.

The V call is TRBV30, the J call TRBJ1-5, with 8 bases lining up with TRBD1. CDR1 and CDR2 (germline): GTSNPN, SVGIG (reference sequence). V lost 1 base, J lost 0 bases, and 17 bases stayed unmatched. The CDR3 is made up of 20 amino acids. The CDR3 sequence: CAWSGRSRTGLVLSNQPQHF. CDR3 coding DNA: TGTGCCTGGAGTGGACGTTCCAGGACAGGGTTGGTCCTTAGCAATCAGCCCCAGCATTTT.

The chain links TRBV9 to TRBJ2-3; 8 nucleotides line up with TRBD2. The CDR3 loop spans 15 amino acids. The trim removed 2 bases at V and 0 bases at J, leaving 2 bases unmatched. CDR1 SGDLS and CDR2 YYNGEE come from the germline V gene. CDR3: CASSVTSGSTDTQYF. In DNA, the CDR3 is TGTGCCAGCAGCGTTACTAGCGGAAGCACAGATACGCAGTATTTT.

The gene calls are TRBV6-5 and TRBJ1-2; 8 positions match TRBD1. Germline lookup yields CDR1 MNHEY and CDR2 SVGAGI. Trimming at V came to 2 bases and at J to 7 bases, leaving 3 bases not matched to a gene. The CDR3 extends over 13 amino acids. CDR3 loop: CASSYDRGGGYTF. CDR3 bases: TGTGCCAGCAGTTACGACAGGGGCGGTGGCTACACCTTC.

The chain has TRBV4-1 and TRBJ2-1; D ambiguous. Germline loops: CDR1 MGHRA, CDR2 YSYEKL. With 4 bases removed from V and 0 bases from J, the gap between germline ends came to 28 bases. The CDR3 consists of 21 residues. For the CDR3, the DNA is TGCGCCAGCAGCCGAAATTCTGGCAGTACGTACAGAACCAGCTCCTACAATGAGCAGTTCTTC. Its protein is CASSRNSGSTYRTSSYNEQFF.

V and J are TRBV27 and TRBJ1-5; 10 positions agree with TRBD1. V was pared by 6 bases and J by 6 bases, with 11 bases of the junction left unmatched. The CDR3 length is 16 residues. The V gene's germline CDR1 is MNHEY and CDR2 SMNVEV (reference sequence). CDR3 sequence (DNA): TGTGCCAGCAGCGCCTTGGGACAGGGGTTATTTCAGCCCCAGCATTTT. This sequence encodes CASSALGQGLFQPQHF.

The sample holds one count of this clone. The chain couples TRBV27 to TRBJ2-6, with D unclear. The length of the CDR3 is 13 residues. Germline CDR1 and CDR2: MNHEY and SMNVEV (reference sequence). Trimming took 7 bases from V and 1 from J, leaving 5 bases between them. The chain's CDR3 is CASTHSGANVLTF. CDR3 nucleotides: TGTGCCAGCACCCATTCTGGGGCCAACGTCCTGACTTTC.

The chain employs TRBV18 and TRBJ1-5, with unresolved D. CDR3 length: 14 residues. Looked up from germline, CDR1 is KGHSH and CDR2 is LQKENI. Trimming stripped 2 bases from V and 0 bases from J, with 5 bases between. In DNA form, the CDR3 reads TGTGCCAGCTCACCAATAGATAGCAATCAGCCCCAGCATTTT. Protein: CASSPIDSNQPQHF.

The rearrangement uses TRBV5-5 and TRBJ2-2, with D tentatively TRBD1 (7 bases). The length of the CDR3 is 18 residues. CDR1 is SGHKS, CDR2 YYEKEE, per germline (reference sequence). Trimming shortened V by 4 bases and J by 1 base, and 20 bases separated the two germline ends. CDR3 sequence: CASSGGGGGAGNTGELFF. DNA for the CDR3: TGTGCCAGCAGCGGAGGGGGCGGCGGCGCGGGGAACACCGGGGAGCTGTTTTTT.

CDR3: CASTWTSGTNEQFF. CDR3 nucleotide sequence: TGCGCCAGCACCTGGACTAGCGGGACTAATGAGCAGTTCTTC. The chain joins TRBV10-2 to TRBJ2-1, with TRBD2 matching 12 bases. Germline V gene sequence: CDR1 WSHSY, CDR2 SAAADI. The trim removed 7 bases at V and 7 bases at J, leaving 5 bases unmatched. This CDR3 has 14 amino acids.

This chain connects TRBV18 to TRBJ2-3, with 9 bases that match TRBD2. J was trimmed by 4 bases and V by 5 bases; bases with no gene match: 10. CDR1 KGHSH and CDR2 LQKENI come from the germline V gene. The CDR3 has 16 amino acids. This CDR3 is CASSSLAGGPADTQYF. The CDR3 bases are TGTGCCAGCTCATCTTTGGCGGGAGGGCCAGCAGATACGCAGTATTTT.

The DNA of the CDR3 is TGTGCCAGCAGCGTAGGGGGGCGGGAGCGAGAGACCCAGTACTTC. This translates into CASSVGGRERETQYF. The chain carries TRBV9 and TRBJ2-5, with a weak D call TRBD2 (7 bases). The CDR3 spans 15 residues. The ends were cut back, 0 bases at V and 4 bases at J, with 13 bases in the middle. Germline V gives CDR1 SGDLS, CDR2 YYNGEE.